The 28 T cell receptor beta chains listed next were all sequenced from one sample in a study of blood T cells in healthy people across ages. Sample-barcoded 5' priming and a J-beta primer mix drove a second PCR of about 6 to 12 cycles. TCRdb re-called the 5' RACE reads through MiXCR, storing one row per CDR3 protein. In the table there are hundreds of thousands of distinct CDR3 sequences, more than 45% of which are singletons. Material: blood. These receptor sequences come from a man aged 25-45 years in good health.

This sequence joins TRBV3-1 and TRBJ1-1, with D possibly matching TRBD1 (5 bases). This CDR3 contains 15 residues. Trimming stripped 3 bases from V and 5 bases from J, with 16 bases between. CDR1 LGHDT and CDR2 YNNKEL come from the germline V gene (reference sequence). The CDR3 is CASSHGNVGGTEAFF. As DNA, the CDR3 is TGTGCCAGCAGCCATGGAAACGTTGGGGGGACTGAAGCTTTCTTT.

This clonotype occurred a few times. The chain combines TRBV4-2 with TRBJ2-5; D might be TRBD1 (5 bases). The V and J ends lost 1 base and 5 bases respectively, with 14 bases between them. Germline CDR1 reads LGHNA; CDR2 reads YNFKEQ. The CDR3 is made up of 15 amino acids. The CDR3 protein is CASSQGVQAEETQYF. The CDR3, as DNA: TGTGCCAGCAGCCAAGGGGTACAGGCGGAGGAGACCCAGTACTTC.

Only a few counts were recorded for this clonotype. This chain connects TRBV7-2 to TRBJ2-7, with D possibly being TRBD1 or TRBD2 (5 bases each). Germline V CDR1 and CDR2: SGHTA, FQGNSA. Trimming stripped 1 base from V and 7 bases from J, with 14 bases between. The length of the CDR3 is 14 residues. CDR3 coding DNA: TGTGCCAGCAGCTTAGGCACGGGGCTCTGGGAGCAGTACTTC. This encodes CASSLGTGLWEQYF.

This clonotype was seen a few times. The genes are TRBV20-1 and TRBJ2-5; the D is unclear. The CDR3 is 12 amino acids. V shed 0 bases and J shed 3 bases, with 5 bases lying between them. The germline CDR1 and CDR2 sequences are DFQATT and SNEGSKA (reference sequence). Written as DNA, the CDR3 is TGCAGTGCTAGAGATGGGGAAGAGACCCAGTACTTC. Amino acids: CSARDGEETQYF.

The chain uses TRBV20-1 and TRBJ2-5; D remains unclear. Matching the DNA end better, TRBJ2-7 makes the J call doubtful. CDR1 and CDR2 (germline): DFQATT, SNEGSKA (reference sequence). The CDR3 consists of 14 residues. CDR3 DNA: TGCAGTGCTAGCGACCGTCCTGTGTCCTACGAGCAGTACTTC. Its translation is CSASDRPVSYEQYF.

This clonotype occurred once. V usage is TRBV5-1 and J usage is TRBJ2-2; perhaps TRBD2 as D (6 bases). CDR1 and CDR2 (germline): SGHRS, YFSETQ. The germline V and J ends were trimmed by 1 base and 4 bases, with 11 bases remaining between them. The CDR3 is 15 amino acids. Here the CDR3 reads CASSLNGGITGELFF. The CDR3 DNA sequence: TGCGCCAGCAGCTTGAATGGAGGGATCACCGGGGAGCTGTTTTTT.

As for this clonotype: At one of its ends the junction is not consistent with the germline gene, which may arise from a read error. The rearrangement joins TRBV7-2 to TRBJ2-2; D unresolved. Germline V lookup: CDR1 SGHTA, CDR2 FQGNSA. CDR3 length: 13 residues. CDR3 bases: TGTGCCAGCAGATTAGACGTCGGCGGGGAGCTGTTTTTT. Amino acids: CASRLDVGGELFF.

This clonotype was recorded a few times. The chain employs TRBV20-1 and TRBJ2-1, with D tentatively TRBD1 (7 bases). Germline V gene lookup returns CDR1 DFQATT and CDR2 SNEGSKA (reference sequence). This CDR3 is 15 amino acids long. Trimming left V 3 bases short and J 4 bases short, with 16 bases between. CDR3 coding DNA: TGCAGTGCTAGGGCGACAGGGAGGAATTACAATGAGCAGTTCTTC. Its translation: CSARATGRNYNEQFF.

In this sample, this clonotype turned up a few times. The CDR3 nucleotides are TGTGCCAGCCGTCCGAATAGCAACCCCTTTGGCGAGCAGTACTTC. It specifies CASRPNSNPFGEQYF. The chain combines TRBV27 with TRBJ2-7; D is unclear. CDR1 is MNHEY, CDR2 SMNVEV, per germline (reference sequence). The V and J ends lost 8 bases and 6 bases respectively, with 23 bases between them. This CDR3 spans 15 amino acids.

The gene calls are TRBV20-1 and TRBJ2-7; D may correspond to TRBD1 or TRBD2 (5 bases each). V lost 3 bases, J lost 3 bases, and 12 bases lay in between. Germline V CDR1 and CDR2: DFQATT, SNEGSKA (reference sequence). This CDR3 contains 13 residues. The CDR3, as DNA: TGCAGTGCTAGTCGGGACGGAGGCTACGAGCAGTACTTC. As protein: CSASRDGGYEQYF.

This clonotype came up once. The rearrangement uses TRBV7-8 and TRBJ2-3; TRBD1 or TRBD2 may be the D gene (7 bases each). CDR3 length equals 16 residues. Looked up from germline, CDR1 is SGHVS and CDR2 is FQNEAQ. The V and J ends lost 5 bases and 5 bases respectively, with 20 bases between them. The CDR3 coding sequence is TGTGCCAGCAGCCAGGGGGAGGGGGGGCCAGGAGATACGCAGTATTTT. Translating it yields CASSQGEGGPGDTQYF.

The CDR3 reads CASSQGGNQGLFF. CDR3 nucleotides: TGCGCCAGCAGCCAAGGGGGCAACCAGGGTTTGTTTTTT. This rearrangement joins TRBV4-3 to TRBJ1-4; possibly TRBD1 for D (5 bases). There are 13 residues in the CDR3. Germline CDR1 is LGHNA and CDR2 is YSLEER. V shed 1 base and J shed 15 bases, with 15 bases lying between them.

The chain has TRBV14 and TRBJ2-1; D gene unclear. The end of the DNA fits TRBJ2-7 better, so the J call may be wrong. CDR3 length: 14 amino acids. Germline CDR1 reads SGHDN; CDR2 reads FVKESK. The CDR3 DNA follows: TGTGCCAGCAGCCCATTCAGCTCCTACAATGAGCAGTACTTC. It yields the protein CASSPFSSYNEQYF.

This chain joins TRBV5-1 and TRBJ2-1; unclear D gene. The V gene lost 4 bases and the J gene lost 0 bases, with 8 bases spanning the gap. The germline V gene encodes CDR1 SGHRS and CDR2 YFSETQ. This CDR3 is built from 14 residues. CDR3 nucleotides: TGCGCCAGCAGCCCGTACAGCTCCTACAATGAGCAGTTCTTC. It is translated as CASSPYSSYNEQFF. Together with reference TRBV5-1 and TRBJ2-1, the CDR3 gives the full variable domain: KAGVTQTPRYLIKTRGQQVTLSCSPISGHRSVSWYQQTPGQGLQFLFEYFSETQRNKGNFPGRFSGRQFSNSRSEMNVSTLELGDSALYLCASSPYSSYNEQFFGPGTRLTVL.

The chain joins TRBV2 to TRBJ1-2, with TRBD1 matching over 7 bases. V lost 3 bases and J lost 8; bases outside the gene matches: 6. CDR3 length: 13 residues. Germline CDR1 SNHLY, CDR2 FYNNEI. CDR3 loop: CASSERQGGGYTF. The CDR3 nucleotides read TGTGCCAGCAGTGAGCGACAGGGAGGAGGCTACACCTTC. The variable domain in full, with the rest retrieved from reference TRBV2 and TRBJ1-2, is EPEVTQTPSHQVTQMGQEVILRCVPISNHLYFYWYRQILGQKVEFLVSFYNNEISEKSEIFDDQFSVERPDGSNFTLKIRSTKLEDSAMYFCASSERQGGGYTFGSGTRLTVV.

The J gene is TRBJ2-5, the V gene TRBV5-1; the D is unclear. V shed 3 bases and J shed 11 bases, with 20 bases lying between them. Germline values: CDR1 SGHRS, CDR2 YFSETQ. The CDR3 runs 14 residues. CDR3 in amino acids: CASSYPDGFYGQYF. Here the CDR3 DNA reads TGCGCCAGCAGCTACCCAGACGGGTTCTACGGGCAGTACTTC.

This clonotype was observed a single time. V usage is TRBV28 and J usage is TRBJ2-3; D remains ambiguous. Germline V CDR1 and CDR2: MDHEN, SYDVKM. The CDR3 contains 17 residues. With 4 bases removed from V and 1 base from J, the gap between germline ends came to 18 bases. CDR3 in DNA: TGTGCCAGCAGTTCACAAAGGACCCGGAGTGGCACAGATACGCAGTATTTT. The encoded protein is CASSSQRTRSGTDTQYF.

This clonotype turned up a few times. The V and J genes are TRBV4-2 and TRBJ2-3; D call uncertain. This CDR3 is built from 12 residues. Germline assignment: CDR1 LGHNA and CDR2 YNFKEQ. Trimming took off 3 bases at V and 6 bases at J, with 7 bases between the two ends. The CDR3 is CASSQNDDTQYF. The CDR3, as DNA: TGTGCCAGCAGCCAGAACGATGATACGCAGTATTTT.

J is TRBJ2-3 and V is TRBV6-1; 7 bases line up with TRBD2. With 9 bases clipped from V and 2 bases from J, the junction kept 11 bases outside the gene matches. Germline CDR1 MNHNS, CDR2 SASEGT. CDR3 length: 15 amino acids. The CDR3, as DNA: TGTGCCAGTGGGACTACTAGCGAATACACAGATACGCAGTATTTT. Residues: CASGTTSEYTDTQYF.

This rearrangement joins TRBV18 to TRBJ2-1; tentative D call: TRBD2 (6 bases). The germline V gene has CDR1 KGHSH and CDR2 LQKENI. The CDR3 totals 16 residues. Deletions cut 5 bases from V and 5 bases from J, with 19 bases between. This CDR3 reads CASSSQRERADNEQFF. CDR3 nucleotide sequence: TGTGCCAGCTCATCCCAGCGAGAGCGGGCGGACAATGAGCAGTTCTTC.

This clonotype has only a few counts. This chain links TRBV3-1 with TRBJ1-6; possibly TRBD1 for D (6 bases). V shed 0 bases and J shed 8 bases, with 11 bases lying between them. The CDR3 loop spans 15 amino acids. CDR1 and CDR2 (germline): LGHDT, YNNKEL (reference sequence). CDR3 in DNA: TGTGCCAGCAGCCAAGATTGGGGGGCTGATTCACCCCTCCACTTT. This gives the protein CASSQDWGADSPLHF. Variable domain in full (rest from reference TRBV3-1 and TRBJ1-6): DTAVSQTPKYLVTQMGNDKSIKCEQNLGHDTMYWYKQDSKKFLKIMFSYNNKELIINETVPNRFSPKSPDKAHLNLHINSLELGDSAVYFCASSQDWGADSPLHFGNGTRLTVT.

The chain couples TRBV3-1 to TRBJ1-4, with 8 positions matching TRBD1. The CDR3 sequence is 18 residues long. Germline CDR1 reads LGHDT; CDR2 reads YNNKEL (reference sequence). V gave up 4 bases and J gave up 3 bases; unmatched junction bases: 13. CDR3 DNA sequence: TGTGCCAGCAGCCTGACCCTACCTAGGACAGGGTCTAATGAAAAACTGTTTTTT. This encodes CASSLTLPRTGSNEKLFF.

V usage is TRBV20-1 and J usage is TRBJ2-5; 7 nucleotides line up with TRBD2. The J call may be in error: the DNA end matches TRBJ2-7 better. The germline V gene encodes CDR1 DFQATT and CDR2 SNEGSKA (reference sequence). The CDR3 consists of 14 residues. The chain's CDR3 is CSARDGSGPREQYF. The CDR3 DNA reads as TGCAGTGCTAGAGATGGTAGCGGGCCTCGCGAGCAGTACTTC.

The chain employs TRBV5-1 and TRBJ2-7; 10 nucleotides align to TRBD1. The J call may be in error: the DNA end matches TRBJ2-5 better. The CDR3 has 16 residues. The germline gives CDR1 SGHRS, CDR2 YFSETQ. The CDR3 nucleotides are TGCGCCAGCAGCGCGGGACAGGGGCTTTTTATGGAGACCCAGTACTTC. Its protein product is CASSAGQGLFMETQYF.

The chain links TRBV10-3 to TRBJ2-1; D might be TRBD1 or TRBD2, each matching 6 bases. The CDR3 totals 13 residues. Trimming shortened V by 7 bases and J by 4 bases, and 11 bases separated the two germline ends. The germline gives CDR1 ENHRY, CDR2 SYGVKD. The CDR3 loop reads CAITGGRYNEQFF. CDR3 DNA sequence: TGTGCCATCACTGGGGGGCGATACAATGAGCAGTTCTTC.

This chain connects TRBV2 to TRBJ2-3; no firm D call. The CDR3 covers 12 residues. Germline V gene sequence: CDR1 SNHLY, CDR2 FYNNEI. With 1 base removed from V and 2 bases from J, the gap between germline ends came to 1 base. CDR3 DNA: TGTGCCAGCAGTGAAGTCACAGATACGCAGTATTTT. Amino acid sequence: CASSEVTDTQYF.

This chain uses TRBV4-2 with TRBJ2-3, with TRBD1 as a possible D gene (6 bases). Germline-derived CDR1 and CDR2 are LGHNA and YNFKEQ. The CDR3 covers 12 residues. The V end was cut by 8 bases, the J end by 4 bases, with 10 bases between. The CDR3 spells CASGGEADTQYF. CDR3 sequence (DNA): TGTGCCAGCGGGGGCGAGGCAGATACGCAGTATTTT.

The sample holds a few counts of this clonotype. V usage is TRBV4-1 and J usage is TRBJ1-4; D call uncertain. Trimming removed 1 base from V and 8 bases from J, with 5 bases in between. CDR1 and CDR2 from the germline V gene are MGHRA and YSYEKL. The CDR3 length is 12 residues. The CDR3 here is CASSQGGEKLFF. The CDR3 DNA sequence: TGCGCCAGCAGCCAAGGAGGGGAAAAACTGTTTTTT.